These 24 T cell receptor beta chains were all obtained from the same sample, sequenced in a study of beta chain features in type 1 diabetes. The whole isolated RNA underwent reverse transcription, so sequencing captured expressed TCRB transcripts. Sequenced by immunoSEQ multiplex PCR; TCRdb stores in-frame clones only, minus some. The sample has 350,000 to 450,000 clones, about 15% seen once. Material for sequencing was naive CD4+ T cells from blood. These receptors were collected from a man under 40 in good health.

This clone has only a few counts. This chain uses TRBV7-2 with TRBJ2-1, with D perhaps matching TRBD1 (6 bases). V gave up 1 base and J gave up 6 bases, with 16 bases separating them. CDR1 and CDR2 from the germline V gene are SGHTA and FQGNSA. This CDR3 is 16 amino acids long. The CDR3 is CASSLDFGQWGNEQFF. In DNA, the CDR3 is TGTGCCAGCAGCTTAGATTTCGGACAGTGGGGCAATGAGCAGTTCTTC.

The gene calls are TRBV2 and TRBJ2-1; D unclear. The CDR3 length is 12 residues. Germline V gives CDR1 SNHLY, CDR2 FYNNEI. V was pared by 2 bases and J by 8 bases, with 7 bases between. Here the CDR3 reads CASSESRHEQFF. In DNA, the CDR3 is TGTGCCAGCAGTGAATCCCGCCATGAGCAGTTCTTC.

This clone showed up just a few times. The rearrangement uses TRBV29-1 and TRBJ2-1; 11 bases map to TRBD2. V shed 1 base, J shed 4 bases, and the junction held 3 bases outside the gene matches. The V gene's germline CDR1 is SQVTM and CDR2 ANQGSEA. The CDR3 has 15 amino acids. CDR3: CSVEALAGGYNEQFF. The CDR3, as DNA: TGCAGCGTTGAAGCCCTAGCGGGGGGTTACAATGAGCAGTTCTTC.

This clone appeared a few times. V usage is TRBV25-1 and J usage is TRBJ2-6; D gene unclear. Germline CDR1 MGHDK, CDR2 SYGVNS. The CDR3 sequence is 15 residues long. The V gene lost 1 base and the J gene lost 2 bases, with 6 bases spanning the gap. The CDR3 region has the DNA TGTGCCAGCAGTGAATCCCGGGCTGGGGCCAACGTCCTGACTTTC. This translates into CASSESRAGANVLTF.

Only a few counts were recorded for this clone. This chain connects TRBV4-3 to TRBJ2-1; no reliable D call. CDR3 length: 18 amino acids. The germline CDR1 and CDR2 sequences are LGHNA and YSLEER. V was clipped by 5 bases and J by 0 bases, with 20 bases between them. This chain's CDR3 is CASSKAPWESSSYNEQFF. CDR3 sequence (DNA): TGCGCCAGCAGCAAAGCGCCGTGGGAATCCAGCTCCTACAATGAGCAGTTCTTC.

This clone appeared a few times. The V call is TRBV14, the J call TRBJ2-5, with D perhaps matching TRBD2 (6 bases). The CDR3 length is 15 residues. V lost 6 bases and J 2 bases, leaving 16 bases between the germline ends. From germline, CDR1 is SGHDN and CDR2 FVKESK. The chain's CDR3 is CASSLLDGGQETQYF. The DNA of the CDR3 is TGTGCCAGCAGTCTACTAGACGGGGGTCAAGAGACCCAGTACTTC.

This clone has more than one count but fewer than ten. This chain links TRBV14 with TRBJ2-5, with D perhaps TRBD1 (5 bases). CDR1 SGHDN and CDR2 FVKESK come from the germline V gene. This CDR3 region has 14 residues. V was trimmed by 1 base and J by 2 bases, leaving 8 bases between them. The CDR3 DNA reads TGTGCCAGCAGCCAAGTCCCAGGGCAAGAGACCCAGTACTTC. It yields the protein CASSQVPGQETQYF.

This clone turned up a few times. The chain links TRBV9 to TRBJ2-5; no definite D call. Per the germline V gene, CDR1 is SGDLS and CDR2 is YYNGEE. CDR3 length equals 15 residues. Between the trimmed V and J ends, which lost 0 bases and 4 bases, there was a span of 13 bases. As DNA, the CDR3 is TGTGCCAGCAGCGTAGCTAGTTTTGGAAGAGAGACCCAGTACTTC. It encodes CASSVASFGRETQYF.

The chain has TRBV9 and TRBJ2-2; either TRBD1 or TRBD2 may supply D (5 bases each). With 4 bases removed from V and 4 bases from J, the gap between germline ends came to 14 bases. Germline CDR1 and CDR2: SGDLS and YYNGEE. This CDR3 spans 15 amino acids. CDR3 DNA sequence: TGTGCCAGCAGCCCCGGGACCTTTCCCACCGGGGAGCTGTTTTTT. Amino acid sequence: CASSPGTFPTGELFF.

In its sample, this clone was seen a few times. The chain couples TRBV6-5 to TRBJ2-3, with D possibly TRBD2 on 7 matching bases. This CDR3 has 15 residues. V lost 5 bases to trimming and J lost 2 bases, with 14 bases between them. Germline loops: CDR1 MNHEY, CDR2 SVGAGI. For the CDR3, the DNA is TGTGCCAGCAGTCGGAGGGGGGGCCTCACAGATACGCAGTATTTT. Translation gives CASSRRGGLTDTQYF.

The rearrangement uses TRBV30 and TRBJ2-1, with D perhaps being TRBD1 or TRBD2 (7 bases each). The CDR3 extends over 14 amino acids. V dropped 7 bases and J dropped 6 bases, with 19 bases sitting between them. From germline, CDR1 is GTSNPN and CDR2 SVGIG (reference sequence). CDR3 residues: CASNDRERGNEQFF. The CDR3 DNA sequence: TGTGCCTCAAACGACAGGGAGCGGGGCAATGAGCAGTTCTTC.

This sequence joins TRBV9 and TRBJ2-3; 16 bases are a match to TRBD2. J gave up 10 bases and V 4 bases, and 3 bases lay outside the gene matches. Germline CDR1 is SGDLS and CDR2 is YYNGEE. The CDR3 extends over 14 amino acids. For the CDR3, the DNA is TGTGCCAGCAGCAAGGGGACTAGCGGGAGGGCGCAGTATTTT. Residues: CASSKGTSGRAQYF.

This chain joins TRBV4-3 and TRBJ2-2; no clear D. Germline CDR1 reads LGHNA; CDR2 reads YSLEER. Trimming shortened V by 0 bases and J by 6 bases, and 8 bases separated the two germline ends. This CDR3 has 14 amino acids. The CDR3 loop is CASSQDSRAGELFF. DNA of the CDR3: TGCGCCAGCAGCCAAGATAGCAGAGCCGGGGAGCTGTTTTTT.

This clone was detected only a few times. The chain links TRBV5-4 to TRBJ2-7; D tentatively reads TRBD1 or TRBD2 (5 bases each). Germline lookup yields CDR1 SGHNT and CDR2 YYREEE (reference sequence). Between the trimmed V and J ends, which lost 5 bases and 6 bases, there was a span of 18 bases. CDR3 length: 14 residues. CDR3 residues: CASSTRDGSLEQYF. CDR3 bases: TGTGCCAGCAGTACCCGGGACGGGTCCCTCGAGCAGTACTTC.

The V call is TRBV2, the J call TRBJ1-6; TRBD1 is a possible D gene (6 bases). From germline, CDR1 is SNHLY and CDR2 FYNNEI. The CDR3 extends over 13 amino acids. Trimming cost V 6 bases and J 7 bases, with 10 bases left between them. As DNA, the CDR3 is TGTGCCAGCAGGACAGGATTAAATTCACCCCTCCACTTT. Residues: CASRTGLNSPLHF.

This clone was seen a few times. V and J are TRBV19 and TRBJ1-2; 8 nucleotides agree with TRBD1. CDR1 and CDR2 from the germline V gene are LNHDA and SQIVND (reference sequence). The CDR3 covers 15 residues. The V segment lost 6 bases and the J segment 8 bases; nucleotides outside the gene matches: 14. The CDR3 sequence: CASSRGQDAARGYTF. In DNA form, the CDR3 reads TGTGCCAGTAGCCGGGGACAGGATGCTGCTAGGGGCTACACCTTC. The complete variable domain, with remaining parts taken from reference TRBV19 and TRBJ1-2, reads DGGITQSPKYLFRKEGQNVTLSCEQNLNHDAMYWYRQDPGQGLRLIYYSQIVNDFQKGDIAEGYSVSREKKESFPLTVTSAQKNPTAFYLCASSRGQDAARGYTFGSGTRLTVV.

The J gene is TRBJ1-5, the V gene TRBV5-4; D is uncertain. This CDR3 is 13 amino acids long. V was cut by 4 bases and J by 3 bases, with 8 bases left in between. Germline CDR1 and CDR2: SGHNT and YYREEE (reference sequence). The CDR3 DNA follows: TGTGCCAGCAGCCCCGGGCCCAATCAGCCCCAGCATTTT. Its protein product is CASSPGPNQPQHF.

This sequence joins TRBV12-5 and TRBJ1-1, with D unresolved. The CDR3 covers 14 residues. Germline loops: CDR1 LGHNT, CDR2 FRNRAP. The V end lost 1 base, the J end lost 0 bases, and 6 bases lay between the germline ends. As DNA, the CDR3 is TGTGCTAGTGGTTTGGCAGTTATGAACACTGAAGCTTTCTTT. Its protein is CASGLAVMNTEAFF.

This clone was counted only a few times. CDR3 in DNA: TGTGCCAGCAGCGATCCTGGGGCCCAGTACTTC. Translated, it gives CASSDPGAQYF. The chain recombines TRBV7-2 with TRBJ2-5; D is unresolved. Germline CDR1 SGHTA, CDR2 FQGNSA. V gave up 5 bases and J gave up 9 bases, with 10 bases separating them. The CDR3 extends over 11 amino acids.

V usage is TRBV29-1 and J usage is TRBJ2-3; D not resolved. Germline V lookup: CDR1 SQVTM, CDR2 ANQGSEA. Between the trimmed V and J ends, which lost 7 bases and 0 bases, there was a span of 11 bases. The CDR3 consists of 13 residues. CDR3 loop: CSAAPRSTDTQYF. The CDR3 DNA is TGCAGCGCGGCCCCACGGAGCACAGATACGCAGTATTTT.

Notes on this clone: One end of the junction is discordant with germline, which a read error may explain. The rearrangement joins TRBV9 to TRBJ2-5; 8 bases are a match to TRBD2. This CDR3 region has 14 residues. Germline V CDR1 and CDR2: SGDLS, YYNGEE. CDR3 sequence reads: CARSASTGGPSQYF. In nucleotides, the CDR3 is TGTGCCCGCAGCGCCTCTACGGGGGGGCCATCCCAGTACTTC.

The chain couples TRBV5-6 to TRBJ2-3; the D gene is possibly TRBD1 (6 bases). The CDR3 covers 16 residues. Germline V lookup: CDR1 SGHDT, CDR2 YYEEEE. Trimming cost V 3 bases and J 1 base, with 15 bases left between them. CDR3 in amino acids: CASSSLPRGGTDTQYF. The CDR3, as DNA: TGTGCCAGCAGCTCCTTGCCCAGGGGCGGCACAGATACGCAGTATTTT.

The chain couples TRBV4-3 to TRBJ2-7; the D is unclear. V lost 6 bases and J lost 3, with 12 bases in between. The CDR3 runs 13 residues. CDR1 and CDR2 (germline): LGHNA, YSLEER. CDR3 residues: CASSPYLVYEQYF. CDR3 DNA: TGCGCCAGCAGTCCCTATCTGGTCTACGAGCAGTACTTC.

The chain uses TRBV7-2 and TRBJ2-7; 12 positions agree with TRBD2. The germline CDR1 and CDR2 sequences are SGHTA and FQGNSA. The CDR3 runs to 15 residues. V dropped 5 bases and J dropped 1; count of bases not matched to a gene: 3. CDR3 DNA sequence: TGTGCCAGCAGCCAGACTAGCGGGAGATCCTACGAGCAGTACGTC. Its translation is CASSQTSGRSYEQYV.